This entry lists 10 T cell receptor beta chains sequenced from one sample in a study of T-cell reconstitution after alpha-beta-depleted transplantation in children. Unique molecular identifiers were incorporated when the TCRbeta library was constructed. MiXCR, applied by TCRdb to the PCR reads, yields one record per CDR3 protein. The sample records a few hundred thousand distinct CDR3 sequences, around 12% being singletons. Specimen: PBMCs from the stem cell graft donor, collected from the stem cell graft. The origin of the receptors is a human donor who donated a stem cell graft to a child with combined immunodeficiency.

The chain carries TRBV2 and TRBJ2-1; D gene unclear. Trimming left V 7 bases short and J 0 bases short, with 13 bases between. This CDR3 is built from 15 residues. In germline, CDR1 is SNHLY, CDR2 FYNNEI. The CDR3 sequence is CASTQSQSSYNEQFF. Here the CDR3 DNA reads TGTGCCAGCACCCAATCCCAAAGCTCCTACAATGAGCAGTTCTTC.

The chain carries TRBV15 and TRBJ2-1; 12 nucleotides line up with TRBD2. CDR1 LNHNV and CDR2 YYDKDF come from the germline V gene (reference sequence). The CDR3 consists of 16 residues. Trimming cost V 1 base and J 9 bases; bases outside gene matches: 7. The CDR3 region is CATSRALAGGPSEQFF. The CDR3 DNA is TGTGCCACCAGCAGAGCCCTAGCGGGAGGGCCATCTGAGCAGTTCTTC.

This clonotype was detected a few times. The genes are TRBV9 and TRBJ2-1, with D unresolved. Per germline, CDR1 SGDLS and CDR2 YYNGEE. Trimming shortened V by 0 bases and J by 9 bases, and 10 bases separated the two germline ends. The CDR3 spans 13 residues. As DNA, the CDR3 is TGTGCCAGCAGCGTAGTCAGCGATGGTGAGCAGTTCTTC. It is translated as CASSVVSDGEQFF.

This clonotype was observed at least ten times. The J gene is TRBJ2-1, the V gene TRBV20-1, with TRBD2 matching over 11 bases. Germline V lookup: CDR1 DFQATT, CDR2 SNEGSKA (reference sequence). Trimming removed 2 bases from V and 4 bases from J; junction bases left unmatched: 1. The CDR3 sequence is 14 residues long. The CDR3 DNA sequence: TGCAGTGCTAGATTAGCGGGGGGGTACAATGAGCAGTTCTTC. It codes for CSARLAGGYNEQFF.

This clonotype has a handful of counts. V is TRBV12-3 or TRBV12-4 and J is TRBJ2-1, with D perhaps TRBD1 or TRBD2 (5 bases each). V was clipped by 3 bases and J by 0 bases, with 15 bases between them. The CDR3 is 17 amino acids. CDR3 amino acids: CASSFSFRGRSYNEQFF. In DNA form, the CDR3 reads TGTGCCAGCAGTTTTTCCTTCCGGGGCCGCTCCTACAATGAGCAGTTCTTC.

This clonotype was counted many times. The chain uses TRBV5-1 and TRBJ2-2, with D uncertain. Germline V gene sequence: CDR1 SGHRS, CDR2 YFSETQ. Trimming took 1 base from V and 0 from J, leaving 7 bases between them. The CDR3 has 15 amino acids. CDR3 coding DNA: TGCGCCAGCAGCTTGCCCAACACGAACACCGGGGAGCTGTTTTTT. Translated: CASSLPNTNTGELFF.

This clonotype was recorded many times. V usage is TRBV27 and J usage is TRBJ1-2; D not resolved. The CDR3 is 15 amino acids. CDR1 is MNHEY, CDR2 SMNVEV, per germline (reference sequence). The V and J ends lost 2 bases and 5 bases respectively, with 15 bases between them. The CDR3 DNA reads TGTGCCAGCAGTTTAGTGGAGGGAAGTAGGTATGGCTACACCTTC. Protein: CASSLVEGSRYGYTF.

This clonotype was seen at least ten times. The J gene is TRBJ2-1, the V gene TRBV6-5, with 8 bases fitting TRBD1. Trimming cost V 5 bases and J 4 bases; bases outside gene matches: 7. This CDR3 contains 15 residues. Looked up from germline, CDR1 is MNHEY and CDR2 is SVGAGI. CDR3 protein: CASSQTGVTYNEQFF. The DNA for the CDR3 is TGTGCCAGCAGTCAGACAGGGGTCACTTACAATGAGCAGTTCTTC.

This clonotype was counted at least ten times. The chain is built from TRBV20-1 and TRBJ2-5; 8 positions match TRBD1. The ends lost 4 bases at V and 5 bases at J; junction bases unmatched: 3. Germline CDR1 DFQATT, CDR2 SNEGSKA (reference sequence). The CDR3 is 12 residues long. CDR3 sequence: CSAKTGGETQYF. CDR3 DNA sequence: TGCAGTGCTAAAACAGGGGGGGAGACCCAGTACTTC.

This clonotype has more than one count but fewer than ten. This sequence joins TRBV3-1 and TRBJ2-1; D ambiguous. CDR3 size: 11 residues. V lost 4 bases and J 10 bases, leaving 8 bases between the germline ends. Germline V lookup: CDR1 LGHDT, CDR2 YNNKEL (reference sequence). Here the CDR3 DNA reads TGTGCCAGCAGCCTGAAAGGGGAGCAGTTCTTC. It encodes CASSLKGEQFF.